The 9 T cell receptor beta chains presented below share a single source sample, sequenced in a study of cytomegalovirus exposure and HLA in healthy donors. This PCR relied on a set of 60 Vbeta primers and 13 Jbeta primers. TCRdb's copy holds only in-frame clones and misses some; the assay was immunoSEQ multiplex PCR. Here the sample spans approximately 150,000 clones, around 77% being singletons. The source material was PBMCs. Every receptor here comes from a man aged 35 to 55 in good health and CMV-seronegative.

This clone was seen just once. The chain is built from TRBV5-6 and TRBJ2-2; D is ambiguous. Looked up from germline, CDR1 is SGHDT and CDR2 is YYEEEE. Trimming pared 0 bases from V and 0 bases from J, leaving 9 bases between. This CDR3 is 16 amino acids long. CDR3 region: CASSLERGSNTGELFF. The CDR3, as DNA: TGTGCCAGCAGCTTGGAGCGCGGCTCGAACACCGGGGAGCTGTTTTTT.

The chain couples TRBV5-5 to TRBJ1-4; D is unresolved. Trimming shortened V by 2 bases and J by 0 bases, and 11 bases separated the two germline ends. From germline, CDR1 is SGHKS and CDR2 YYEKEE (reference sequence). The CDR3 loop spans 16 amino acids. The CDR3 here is CASSLRSPSTNEKLFF. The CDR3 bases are TGTGCCAGCAGCTTACGGTCTCCCTCAACTAATGAAAAACTGTTTTTT. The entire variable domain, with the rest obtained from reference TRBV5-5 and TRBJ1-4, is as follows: DAGVTQSPTHLIKTRGQQVTLRCSPISGHKSVSWYQQVLGQGPQFIFQYYEKEERGRGNFPDRFSARQFPNYSSELNVNALLLGDSALYLCASSLRSPSTNEKLFFGSGTQLSVL.

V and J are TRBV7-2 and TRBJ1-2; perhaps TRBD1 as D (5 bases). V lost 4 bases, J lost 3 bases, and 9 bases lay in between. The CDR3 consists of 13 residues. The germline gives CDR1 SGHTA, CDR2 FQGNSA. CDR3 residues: CASSSFRDYGYTF. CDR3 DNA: TGTGCCAGCAGCTCTTTCAGGGACTATGGCTACACCTTC. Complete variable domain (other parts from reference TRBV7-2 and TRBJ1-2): GAGVSQSPSNKVTEKGKDVELRCDPISGHTALYWYRQSLGQGLEFLIYFQGNSAPDKSGLPSDRFSAERTGGSVSTLTIQRTQQEDSAVYLCASSSFRDYGYTFGSGTRLTVV.

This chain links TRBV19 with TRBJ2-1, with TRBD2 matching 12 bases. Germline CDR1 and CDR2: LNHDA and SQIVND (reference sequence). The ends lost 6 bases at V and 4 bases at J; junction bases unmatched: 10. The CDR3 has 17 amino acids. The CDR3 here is CASRKGRLAGVYNEQFF. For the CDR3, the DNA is TGTGCCAGTAGGAAGGGGAGACTAGCGGGGGTTTACAATGAGCAGTTCTTC. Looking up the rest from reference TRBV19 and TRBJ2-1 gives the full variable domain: DGGITQSPKYLFRKEGQNVTLSCEQNLNHDAMYWYRQDPGQGLRLIYYSQIVNDFQKGDIAEGYSVSREKKESFPLTVTSAQKNPTAFYLCASRKGRLAGVYNEQFFGPGTRLTVL.

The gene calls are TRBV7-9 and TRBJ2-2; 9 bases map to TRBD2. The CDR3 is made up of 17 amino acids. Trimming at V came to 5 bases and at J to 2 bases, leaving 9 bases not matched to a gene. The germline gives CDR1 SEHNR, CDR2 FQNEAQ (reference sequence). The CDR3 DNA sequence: TGTGCCAGCAGCCCAGCGGGACTAGCAGGAAACACCGGGGAGCTGTTTTTT. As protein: CASSPAGLAGNTGELFF.

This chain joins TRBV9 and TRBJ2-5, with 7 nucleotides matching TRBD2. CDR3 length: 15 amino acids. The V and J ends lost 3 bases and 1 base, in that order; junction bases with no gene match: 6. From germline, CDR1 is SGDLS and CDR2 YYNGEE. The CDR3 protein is CASSGGTSAQETQYF. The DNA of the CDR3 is TGTGCCAGCAGCGGGGGAACTAGCGCCCAAGAGACCCAGTACTTC. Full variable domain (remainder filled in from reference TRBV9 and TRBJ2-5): DSGVTQTPKHLITATGQRVTLRCSPRSGDLSVYWYQQSLDQGLQFLIQYYNGEERAKGNILERFSAQQFPDLHSELNLSSLELGDSALYFCASSGGTSAQETQYFGPGTRLLVL.

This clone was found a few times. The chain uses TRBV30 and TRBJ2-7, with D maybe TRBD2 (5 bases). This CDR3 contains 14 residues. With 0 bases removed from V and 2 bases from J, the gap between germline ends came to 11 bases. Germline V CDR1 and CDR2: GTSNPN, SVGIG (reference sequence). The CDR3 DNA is TGTGCCTGGAGTGTACTGGGGAGCGCCTACGAGCAGTACTTC. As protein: CAWSVLGSAYEQYF.

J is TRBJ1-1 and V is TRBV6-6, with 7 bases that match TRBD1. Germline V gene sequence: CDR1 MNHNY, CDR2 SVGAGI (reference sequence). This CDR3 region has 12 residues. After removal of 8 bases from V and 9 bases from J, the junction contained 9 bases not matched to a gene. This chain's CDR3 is CASADRTTKAFF. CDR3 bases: TGTGCCAGCGCGGACAGGACGACAAAAGCTTTCTTT.

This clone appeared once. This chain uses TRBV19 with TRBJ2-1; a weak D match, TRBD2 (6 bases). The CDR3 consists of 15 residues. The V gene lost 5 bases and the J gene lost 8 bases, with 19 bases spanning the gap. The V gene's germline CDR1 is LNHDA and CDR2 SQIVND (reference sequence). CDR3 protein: CASSPIGGSRYEQFF. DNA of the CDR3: TGTGCCAGTAGTCCTATCGGGGGTAGCAGATATGAGCAGTTCTTC.